What follows are 16 T cell receptor beta chains derived from one specimen sequenced in a study of PD-1 blockade in mismatch repair-deficient tumors. Sequencing was performed with immunoSEQ multiplex PCR; in TCRdb, only in-frame clones are kept and a portion is missing. The data hold more than 40,000 clones, with around 80% observed a single time. Specimen: peripheral blood, collected 4 weeks after starting pembrolizumab. The receptor source for this set is an adult with mismatch repair-deficient cancer.

This clone was seen a few times. The chain recombines TRBV18 with TRBJ1-1; 9 bases are a match to TRBD1. The germline CDR1 and CDR2 sequences are KGHSH and LQKENI. There are 15 residues in the CDR3. The V and J ends lost 3 bases and 3 bases, in that order; junction bases with no gene match: 5. The CDR3 DNA reads as TGTGCCAGCTCACCGCGCGACAGGGGGGACACTGAAGCTTTCTTT. Amino acid sequence: CASSPRDRGDTEAFF.

The gene calls are TRBV7-3 and TRBJ1-5; D gene unclear. V was clipped by 3 bases and J by 1 base, with 10 bases between them. Germline lookup yields CDR1 SGHTA and CDR2 FQGTGA. The CDR3 extends over 15 amino acids. This chain's CDR3 is CASSLVGSSNQPQHF. The CDR3 bases are TGTGCCAGCAGCTTGGTAGGCTCCAGCAATCAGCCCCAGCATTTT.

This clone was counted once. The V call is TRBV18, the J call TRBJ2-1; TRBD1 matches at 8 bases. With 4 bases clipped from V and 3 bases from J, the junction kept 5 bases outside the gene matches. The CDR3 spans 15 residues. From germline, CDR1 is KGHSH and CDR2 LQKENI. CDR3 amino acids: CASSQAGGYYNEQFF. The CDR3 DNA reads TGTGCCAGCTCACAGGCAGGGGGCTACTACAATGAGCAGTTCTTC. Variable domain in full (rest from reference TRBV18 and TRBJ2-1): NAGVMQNPRHLVRRRGQEARLRCSPMKGHSHVYWYRQLPEEGLKFMVYLQKENIIDESGMPKERFSAEFPKEGPSILRIQQVVRGDSAAYFCASSQAGGYYNEQFFGPGTRLTVL.

The chain uses TRBV30 and TRBJ2-1; TRBD2 agrees at 11 bases. The germline gives CDR1 GTSNPN, CDR2 SVGIG (reference sequence). V was clipped by 4 bases and J by 9 bases; unmatched bases: 8. The CDR3 length is 14 residues. CDR3 loop: CAWTGLAGGAEQFF. The CDR3 coding sequence is TGTGCCTGGACCGGGCTAGCGGGAGGCGCTGAGCAGTTCTTC.

This clone was seen once. This chain uses TRBV11-3 with TRBJ2-1, with 9 bases that match TRBD2. The CDR3 extends over 15 amino acids. Germline V gene data show CDR1 as SGHNT and CDR2 as YENEEA. J lost 6 bases, V lost 5 bases, and 8 bases had no gene match. This CDR3 reads CASSRVAGVSNEQFF. The CDR3 DNA sequence: TGTGCCAGCAGCCGAGTAGCGGGAGTGAGCAATGAGCAGTTCTTC. The variable domain in full, with the rest retrieved from reference TRBV11-3 and TRBJ2-1, is EAGVVQSPRYKIIEKKQPVAFWCNPISGHNTLYWYLQNLGQGPELLIRYENEEAVDDSQLPKDRFSAERLKGVDSTLKIQPAELGDSAVYLCASSRVAGVSNEQFFGPGTRLTVL.

V is TRBV6-1 and J is TRBJ1-4; D not certain. Trimming left V 8 bases short and J 0 bases short, with 7 bases between. The CDR3 has 13 amino acids. Germline V gene lookup returns CDR1 MNHNS and CDR2 SASEGT. CDR3 residues: CASLGTTNEKLFF. For the CDR3, the DNA is TGTGCCAGCCTCGGCACAACTAATGAAAAACTGTTTTTT.

The gene calls are TRBV15 and TRBJ2-5, with TRBD2 matching 10 bases. The CDR3 loop spans 17 amino acids. CDR1 and CDR2 from the germline V gene are LNHNV and YYDKDF (reference sequence). Trimming removed 0 bases from V and 2 bases from J; junction bases left unmatched: 6. CDR3 DNA: TGTGCCACCAGCAGAGATTTTAGGACTAGCGGACAAGAGACCCAGTACTTC. As protein: CATSRDFRTSGQETQYF. The variable domain in full, with the rest retrieved from reference TRBV15 and TRBJ2-5, is DAMVIQNPRYQVTQFGKPVTLSCSQTLNHNVMYWYQQKSSQAPKLLFHYYDKDFNNEADTPDNFQSRRPNTSFCFLDIRSPGLGDTAMYLCATSRDFRTSGQETQYFGPGTRLLVL.

The chain has TRBV29-1 and TRBJ1-4; no reliable D call. V lost 1 base and J 10 bases, leaving 16 bases between the germline ends. The germline V gene has CDR1 SQVTM and CDR2 ANQGSEA. This CDR3 is built from 14 residues. The CDR3 is CSVEGSYEGGKLFF. The CDR3, as DNA: TGCAGCGTTGAAGGTTCTTACGAGGGCGGAAAACTGTTTTTT.

This sequence joins TRBV11-3 and TRBJ2-2; D not certain. CDR3 size: 15 residues. The germline V gene has CDR1 SGHNT and CDR2 YENEEA. V shed 1 base and J shed 1 base, with 7 bases lying between them. The CDR3 loop reads CASSLGYGNTGELFF. The DNA of the CDR3 is TGTGCCAGCAGCTTAGGTTACGGGAACACCGGGGAGCTGTTTTTT.

This clone was seen only a few times. The gene calls are TRBV7-3 and TRBJ2-3; the D gene is possibly TRBD2 (7 bases). CDR1 and CDR2 from the germline V gene are SGHTA and FQGTGA. This CDR3 spans 15 amino acids. The germline V and J ends were trimmed by 1 base and 6 bases, with 14 bases remaining between them. CDR3: CASSLNVRGADTQYF. The CDR3 DNA sequence: TGTGCCAGCAGCTTAAACGTACGGGGGGCGGATACGCAGTATTTT.

CDR3 nucleotide sequence: TGCAGCGCTAAACAGGGATGGACTGAAGCTTTCTTT. Encoded protein: CSAKQGWTEAFF. The rearrangement uses TRBV29-1 and TRBJ1-1; maybe TRBD1 (6 bases). Per the germline V gene, CDR1 is SQVTM and CDR2 is ANQGSEA. The CDR3 runs 12 residues. Trimming took off 7 bases at V and 5 bases at J, with 14 bases between the two ends.

The genes are TRBV9 and TRBJ2-1; no definite D call. V was cut by 4 bases and J by 0 bases, with 5 bases left in between. CDR1 and CDR2 from the germline V gene are SGDLS and YYNGEE. This CDR3 region has 13 residues. In DNA form, the CDR3 reads TGTGCCAGCAGCCAAGGCTCCTACAATGAGCAGTTCTTC. Translated, it gives CASSQGSYNEQFF.

The chain couples TRBV7-9 to TRBJ1-1; D gene ambiguous. V was shortened by 0 bases and J by 6 bases, with 14 bases between the two germline ends. This CDR3 region has 15 residues. The V gene's germline CDR1 is SEHNR and CDR2 FQNEAQ (reference sequence). The CDR3 reads CASSLARRAAAEAFF. The CDR3 DNA sequence: TGTGCCAGCAGCTTAGCGAGGCGGGCGGCCGCTGAAGCTTTCTTT.

This clone was seen a handful of times. V gene TRBV27 combines with J gene TRBJ2-2; 7 bases are shared with TRBD1. The CDR3 contains 16 residues. The V segment lost 7 bases and the J segment 4 bases; nucleotides outside the gene matches: 12. Germline loops: CDR1 MNHEY, CDR2 SMNVEV (reference sequence). CDR3 region: CASTQRQGTGTGELFF. The CDR3 region has the DNA TGTGCCAGCACCCAAAGACAGGGAACGGGCACCGGGGAGCTGTTTTTT.

The V call is TRBV5-6, the J call TRBJ2-7; the D gene is possibly TRBD2 (5 bases). CDR1 SGHDT and CDR2 YYEEEE come from the germline V gene. V lost 2 bases, J lost 6 bases, and 9 bases lay in between. This CDR3 region has 12 residues. In DNA, the CDR3 is TGTGCCAGCAGCTTAATGAGGGTCGAGCAGTACTTC. Its protein product is CASSLMRVEQYF.

The CDR3 region is CASSLNGQGARRGETQYF. The CDR3 nucleotides read TGTGCCAGCAGCTTAAACGGACAGGGGGCGCGTCGTGGAGAGACCCAGTACTTC. The V and J genes are TRBV7-8 and TRBJ2-5; 11 bases map to TRBD1. The germline gives CDR1 SGHVS, CDR2 FQNEAQ. The CDR3 runs to 18 residues. V shed 2 bases and J 4 bases; nucleotides not matched to a gene: 12. Variable domain in full (rest from reference TRBV7-8 and TRBJ2-5): GAGVSQSPRYKVAKRGQDVALRCDPISGHVSLFWYQQALGQGPEFLTYFQNEAQLDKSGLPSDRFFAERPEGSVSTLKIQRTQQEDSAVYLCASSLNGQGARRGETQYFGPGTRLLVL.